This entry describes one T cell receptor (beta chain). This sample was taken from a study of blood T cell repertoires in COVID-19. Study summary: Sites in the United States, Italy and Spain provided acute and convalescent COVID-19 samples.

Sequencing was performed with immunoSEQ multiplex PCR; in TCRdb, only in-frame clones are kept and a portion is missing. The sample yields around 25,000 clones, roughly nine tenths seen once. The TCR was taken from a human donor with active COVID-19. The donor label of this sample is uncertain. Sequences were obtained from peripheral blood.

This CDR3 is CASRQSGSMPDTQYF. CDR3 sequence (DNA): TGTGCCAGCAGACAAAGCGGGAGTATGCCAGATACGCAGTATTTT. The rearrangement links TRBV5-4 to TRBJ2-3; 8 nucleotides match TRBD2. Germline trimming cut 5 bases from V and 4 bases from J; bases unmatched to any gene: 9. The CDR3 extends over 15 amino acids. Germline lookup yields CDR1 SGHNT and CDR2 YYREEE (reference sequence). Drawing the rest from reference TRBV5-4 and TRBJ2-3, the complete variable domain is ETGVTQSPTHLIKTRGQQVTLRCSSQSGHNTVSWYQQALGQGPQFIFQYYREEENGRGNFPPRFSGLQFPNYSSELNVNALELDDSALYLCASRQSGSMPDTQYFGPGTRLTVL.